The next 18 T cell receptor beta chains were all read from a single sample in a study of blood T cells in healthy people across ages. The use of a sample-barcoded 5' primer and a J-beta primer mix characterized a second PCR of roughly 6 to 12 cycles. TCRdb re-analysed the 5' RACE reads in MiXCR, keeping a single row per CDR3 protein. The sample lists hundreds of thousands of distinct CDR3 sequences, over 45% occurring once. Sequences were obtained from blood. The receptors here all came from a man under 40 in good health.

The rearrangement links TRBV3-1 to TRBJ1-1; possibly TRBD1 for D (6 bases). This CDR3 is built from 15 residues. The germline gives CDR1 LGHDT, CDR2 YNNKEL (reference sequence). Trimming removed 2 bases at V and 2 bases at J, with 12 bases between. CDR3 in DNA: TGTGCCAGCAGCCAAACCGGGACATCAAACACTGAAGCTTTCTTT. Translated: CASSQTGTSNTEAFF.

This clonotype showed up many times. V usage is TRBV25-1 and J usage is TRBJ1-2; TRBD1 matches at 10 bases. Germline CDR1 MGHDK, CDR2 SYGVNS. CDR3 size: 14 residues. The junction had 3 bases not matched to a gene; V was cut back by 3 bases and J by 5 bases. CDR3 residues: CASSDGTGVYGYTF. CDR3 coding DNA: TGTGCCAGCAGTGACGGGACAGGGGTTTATGGCTACACCTTC.

There are a few counts of this clonotype. The rearrangement links TRBV20-1 to TRBJ2-3; 11 bases match TRBD2. Germline-derived CDR1 and CDR2 are DFQATT and SNEGSKA (reference sequence). After removal of 1 base from V and 7 bases from J, the junction contained 7 bases not matched to a gene. The CDR3 totals 15 residues. The CDR3 DNA reads as TGCAGTGCTAGAGTGGGGACTAGCGGTGGAAATACGCAGTATTTT. The encoded protein is CSARVGTSGGNTQYF.

This clonotype was picked up a small number of times. This rearrangement joins TRBV5-1 to TRBJ2-5; a possible D gene is TRBD1 (6 bases). The CDR3 is made up of 15 amino acids. Trimming removed 4 bases from V and 5 bases from J, with 18 bases in between. Per the germline V gene, CDR1 is SGHRS and CDR2 is YFSETQ. For the CDR3, the DNA is TGCGCCAGCAGCAATCCGACAGGCGAAGGGGAGACCCAGTACTTC. Translation gives CASSNPTGEGETQYF.

The chain has TRBV20-1 and TRBJ2-7; 7 bases line up with TRBD1. CDR3 length equals 13 residues. The trim removed 4 bases at V and 7 bases at J, leaving 10 bases unmatched. Germline V gives CDR1 DFQATT, CDR2 SNEGSKA (reference sequence). The chain's CDR3 is CSANPGQHNEQYF. CDR3 coding DNA: TGCAGTGCTAACCCGGGACAGCACAATGAGCAGTACTTC.

The chain carries TRBV29-1 and TRBJ2-2; D is possibly TRBD1 (6 bases). The length of the CDR3 is 14 residues. From germline, CDR1 is SQVTM and CDR2 ANQGSEA. With 6 bases removed from V and 4 bases from J, the gap between germline ends came to 15 bases. The CDR3: CSVQTGWGTGELFF. CDR3 DNA sequence: TGCAGCGTCCAAACAGGGTGGGGCACCGGGGAGCTGTTTTTT.

The chain links TRBV27 to TRBJ1-2; D is unclear. Deletions cut 3 bases from V and 8 bases from J, with 10 bases between. This CDR3 spans 12 amino acids. From germline, CDR1 is MNHEY and CDR2 SMNVEV (reference sequence). DNA of the CDR3: TGTGCCAGCAGTTTCGACGGCCGAGGCTACACCTTC. Amino acids: CASSFDGRGYTF.

For the CDR3, the DNA is TGTGCCAGCAGCTTATTTGGGACTAGCGGCTACAATGAGCAGTTCTTC. It translates to CASSLFGTSGYNEQFF. The chain employs TRBV7-2 and TRBJ2-1; 11 positions agree with TRBD2. The junction had 3 bases not matched to a gene; V was cut back by 2 bases and J by 3 bases. The CDR3 has 16 residues. From germline, CDR1 is SGHTA and CDR2 FQGNSA.

V is TRBV12-3 or TRBV12-4 and J is TRBJ2-1, with D uncertain. The CDR3 is 12 residues long. Trimming left V 4 bases short and J 8 bases short, with 9 bases between. In DNA form, the CDR3 reads TGTGCCAGCAGTTACATCACGGATGAGCAGTTCTTC. Protein sequence: CASSYITDEQFF.

This chain joins TRBV15 and TRBJ2-7; the D gene is possibly TRBD2 (6 bases). TRBJ2-5 matches the DNA end more closely, so the J call is doubtful. This CDR3 region has 13 residues. From germline, CDR1 is LNHNV and CDR2 YYDKDF (reference sequence). This chain's CDR3 is CATTRDLQETQYF. In nucleotides, the CDR3 is TGTGCCACCACCCGGGACTTACAAGAGACCCAGTACTTC.

The CDR3 DNA reads TGTGCCAGCAGTTTCAGGGCTGGCTACACCTTC. It encodes CASSFRAGYTF. This chain links TRBV28 with TRBJ1-2; D possibly corresponds to TRBD1 (5 bases). V lost 3 bases, J lost 7 bases, and 6 bases lay in between. CDR3 length: 11 amino acids. CDR1 and CDR2 from the germline V gene are MDHEN and SYDVKM.

The chain joins TRBV28 to TRBJ1-2; D possibly corresponds to TRBD1 (5 bases). The CDR3 is made up of 16 amino acids. Looked up from germline, CDR1 is MDHEN and CDR2 is SYDVKM. V shed 4 bases and J shed 5 bases, with 20 bases lying between them. The CDR3: CASSSPRPGKIYGYTF. CDR3 nucleotides: TGTGCCAGCAGTTCCCCTCGGCCAGGGAAGATTTATGGCTACACCTTC.

This clonotype was seen more than once but under ten times. This chain connects TRBV29-1 to TRBJ1-1, with TRBD1 matching 7 bases. This CDR3 has 13 amino acids. With 2 bases clipped from V and 0 bases from J, the junction kept 0 bases outside the gene matches. The V gene's germline CDR1 is SQVTM and CDR2 ANQGSEA. The CDR3 coding sequence is TGCAGCGTTGAAAGGGGGCTGAACACTGAAGCTTTCTTT. This translates into CSVERGLNTEAFF. Looking up the rest from reference TRBV29-1 and TRBJ1-1 gives the full variable domain: SAVISQKPSRDICQRGTSLTIQCQVDSQVTMMFWYRQQPGQSLTLIATANQGSEATYESGFVIDKFPISRPNLTFSTLTVSNMSPEDSSIYLCSVERGLNTEAFFGQGTRLTVV.

This chain links TRBV10-3 with TRBJ2-7; the D is unclear. V was trimmed by 5 bases and J by 1 base, leaving 15 bases between them. Per germline, CDR1 ENHRY and CDR2 SYGVKD. This CDR3 contains 15 residues. CDR3 sequence reads: CAISTDRPSSYEQYF. CDR3 DNA sequence: TGTGCCATCAGTACTGACCGGCCATCTTCCTACGAGCAGTACTTC.

This clonotype was recorded once. The chain carries TRBV7-2 and TRBJ2-4, with TRBD1 identical over 11 bases. The better agreement between TRBJ2-7 and the DNA end casts doubt on the J call. Germline loops: CDR1 SGHTA, CDR2 FQGNSA. The CDR3 has 15 residues. CDR3 DNA: TGTGCCAGCAGTTATACGGGACAGGGGGGAGGCGAGCAGTACTTC. Translation: CASSYTGQGGGEQYF.

V gene TRBV7-2 combines with J gene TRBJ2-5; perhaps TRBD1 as D (6 bases). Germline CDR1 SGHTA, CDR2 FQGNSA. Trimming removed 4 bases at V and 2 bases at J, with 14 bases between. The CDR3 contains 15 residues. The CDR3 reads CASSSPPGQQETQYF. As DNA, the CDR3 is TGTGCCAGCAGCTCACCACCGGGACAACAAGAGACCCAGTACTTC.

This clonotype has just a few counts. The chain carries TRBV4-2 and TRBJ2-1, with 11 bases that match TRBD2. Germline-derived CDR1 and CDR2 are LGHNA and YNFKEQ. After removal of 6 bases from V and 4 bases from J, the junction contained 11 bases not matched to a gene. There are 17 residues in the CDR3. This CDR3 reads CASRILAGENLYNEQFF. CDR3 DNA: TGTGCCAGCAGGATACTAGCGGGAGAGAATTTATACAATGAGCAGTTCTTC.

The V call is TRBV6-6, the J call TRBJ1-4; TRBD1 agrees at 7 bases. Germline V gene sequence: CDR1 MNHNY, CDR2 SVGAGI (reference sequence). Unmatched junction bases numbered 9, after V lost 6 bases and J lost 2 bases. The CDR3 consists of 16 residues. For the CDR3, the DNA is TGTGCCAGCAGACCCTCCAGGGGGAGGACTAATGAAAAACTGTTTTTT. It translates to CASRPSRGRTNEKLFF.